The entry below describes one T cell receptor beta chain. Some clones are missing from TCRdb's copy, which holds only in-frame ones; the method was immunoSEQ multiplex PCR. The table has some 350,000 clones, about 90% seen once. From germline, CDR1 is MGHRA and CDR2 YSYEKL. The length of the CDR3 is 15 residues. After removal of 1 base from V and 2 bases from J, the junction contained 2 bases not matched to a gene. The data derive from a study of blood T cell repertoires in COVID-19. About the study: The cDNA or gDNA used as material had been derived from T cells, B-cell-depleted T cells, or PBMCs.

The sequencing input was peripheral blood. This chain connects TRBV4-1 to TRBJ2-7; 10 bases fit TRBD2. The clonotype originates from a woman between 65 and 79 years old with COVID-19, enrolled during active disease. CDR3 in DNA: TGCGCCAGCAGCCAAGGCCTAGCGGGGGCCTACGAGCAGTACTTC. It yields the protein CASSQGLAGAYEQYF.